This TCR beta chain emerged from a study of shared clonotypes between healthy human individuals. Profiled with immunoSEQ multiplex PCR; TCRdb holds only in-frame clones, not every one. This repertoire shows roughly 1,000,000 clones, around 82% found once; its top ten account for 0.6% to 0.75%. Trimming cost V 5 bases and J 2 bases, with 13 bases left between them. The germline V gene encodes CDR1 SEHNR and CDR2 FQNEAQ (reference sequence). This CDR3 contains 15 residues. This chain links TRBV7-9 with TRBJ1-3, with D perhaps TRBD1 (5 bases). Input material: memory CD4+ T cells from PBMCs. Subset: CD45RA-negative fraction. This TCR derives from a man aged 18 to 30 in good health. Some clones in this sample may be carry-over from other donors' samples. The CDR3 reads CASSLTSGTGNTIYF. DNA for the CDR3: TGTGCCAGCAGCCTTACTTCAGGGACTGGAAACACCATATATTTT.